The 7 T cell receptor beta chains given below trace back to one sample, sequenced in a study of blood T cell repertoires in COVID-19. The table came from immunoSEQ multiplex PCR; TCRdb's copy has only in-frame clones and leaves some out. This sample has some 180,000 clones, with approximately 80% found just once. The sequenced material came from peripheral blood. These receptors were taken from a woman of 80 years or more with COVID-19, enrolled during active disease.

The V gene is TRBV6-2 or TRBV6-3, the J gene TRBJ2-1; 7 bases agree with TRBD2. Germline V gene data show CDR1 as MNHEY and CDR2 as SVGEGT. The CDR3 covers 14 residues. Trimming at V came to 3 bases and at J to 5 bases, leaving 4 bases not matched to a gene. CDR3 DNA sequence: TGTGCCAGCAGTTATCTAGCGGAGGACAATGAGCAGTTCTTC. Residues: CASSYLAEDNEQFF.

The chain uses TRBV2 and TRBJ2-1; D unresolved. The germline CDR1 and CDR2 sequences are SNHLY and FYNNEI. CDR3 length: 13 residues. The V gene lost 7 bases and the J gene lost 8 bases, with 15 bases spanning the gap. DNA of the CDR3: TGTGCCAGCAAACGACACCAGTACGATGAGCAGTTCTTC. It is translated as CASKRHQYDEQFF.

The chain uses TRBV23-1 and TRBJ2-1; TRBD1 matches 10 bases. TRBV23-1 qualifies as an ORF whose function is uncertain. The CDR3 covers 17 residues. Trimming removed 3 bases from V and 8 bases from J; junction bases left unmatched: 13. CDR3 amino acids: CASSQHHRTGGEDEQFF. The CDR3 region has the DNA TGCGCCAGCAGTCAGCACCATAGGACAGGGGGGGAGGATGAGCAGTTCTTC.

The CDR3 loop reads CASSGSLGDTQYF. For the CDR3, the DNA is TGCGCCAGCAGCGGATCGCTAGGAGATACGCAGTATTTT. The chain links TRBV5-1 to TRBJ2-3; D remains ambiguous. Looked up from germline, CDR1 is SGHRS and CDR2 is YFSETQ. The V and J ends lost 4 bases and 5 bases respectively, with 11 bases between them. CDR3 length equals 13 residues.

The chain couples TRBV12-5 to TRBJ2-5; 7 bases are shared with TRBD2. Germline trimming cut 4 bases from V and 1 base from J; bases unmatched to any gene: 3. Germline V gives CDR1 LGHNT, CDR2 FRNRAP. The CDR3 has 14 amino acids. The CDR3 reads CASGSGGSQETQYF. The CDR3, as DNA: TGTGCTAGTGGTTCCGGGGGGAGCCAAGAGACCCAGTACTTC.

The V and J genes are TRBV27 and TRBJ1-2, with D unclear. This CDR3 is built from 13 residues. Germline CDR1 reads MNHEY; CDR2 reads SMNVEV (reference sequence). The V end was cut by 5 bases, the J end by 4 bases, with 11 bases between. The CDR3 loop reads CASSVAVSYGYTF. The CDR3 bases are TGTGCCAGCAGTGTTGCGGTTTCCTATGGCTACACCTTC.

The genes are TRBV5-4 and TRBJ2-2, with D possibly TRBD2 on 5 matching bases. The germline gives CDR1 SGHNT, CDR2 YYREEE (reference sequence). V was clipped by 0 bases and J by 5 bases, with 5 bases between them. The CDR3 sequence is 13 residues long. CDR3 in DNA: TGTGCCAGCAGCTTGGGCGGGACCGGGGAGCTGTTTTTT. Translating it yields CASSLGGTGELFF.